What follows are 5 T cell receptor beta chains derived from one specimen sequenced in a study of shared clonotypes between healthy human individuals. Clones were sequenced by immunoSEQ multiplex PCR, and TCRdb holds only the in-frame ones, with some missing. The sample lists some 600,000 clones; approximately 96% were seen once. Naive CD8 populations comprised CD45RO-negative cells positively selected for CCR7, excluding terminally differentiated effector memory CD45RA+ cells. What was sequenced was naive CD8+ T cells sorted from blood. The source of these receptors is a woman aged 30 to 39 in good health.

This chain joins TRBV6-5 and TRBJ1-3; D gene ambiguous. V was trimmed by 2 bases and J by 2 bases, leaving 7 bases between them. Germline V gives CDR1 MNHEY, CDR2 SVGAGI. The CDR3 is 14 amino acids. CDR3 coding DNA: TGTGCCAGCAGTTACGCGGCAGCTGGAAACACCATATATTTT. Amino acids: CASSYAAAGNTIYF.

The gene calls are TRBV19 and TRBJ2-7; D is unclear. Germline lookup yields CDR1 LNHDA and CDR2 SQIVND (reference sequence). The V gene lost 3 bases and the J gene lost 7 bases, with 13 bases spanning the gap. The CDR3 sequence is 13 residues long. The chain's CDR3 is CASSILGDSEQYF. The CDR3 DNA sequence: TGTGCCAGTAGTATCCTTGGAGACTCGGAGCAGTACTTC.

Here the CDR3 DNA reads TGTGCCAGCAGCCCGACGGGAGTGGTCGCCGGGGAGCTGTTTTTT. Encoded protein: CASSPTGVVAGELFF. This chain uses TRBV28 with TRBJ2-2; possibly TRBD2 for D (6 bases). CDR1 and CDR2 (germline): MDHEN, SYDVKM. The CDR3 is made up of 15 amino acids. V was clipped by 6 bases and J by 6 bases, with 17 bases between them.

Only a few counts were recorded for this clone. The CDR3 DNA is TGTGCCTGGAGTGTACCGGTAGGGAATCAGCCCCAGCATTTT. Translated, it gives CAWSVPVGNQPQHF. The rearrangement joins TRBV30 to TRBJ1-5, with D unresolved. Trimming left V 0 bases short and J 4 bases short, with 10 bases between. This CDR3 region has 14 residues. Germline V lookup: CDR1 GTSNPN, CDR2 SVGIG (reference sequence). Looking up the rest from reference TRBV30 and TRBJ1-5 gives the full variable domain: SQTIHQWPATLVQPVGSPLSLECTVEGTSNPNLYWYRQAAGRGLQLLFYSVGIGQISSEVPQNLSASRPQDRQFILSSKKLLLSDSGFYLCAWSVPVGNQPQHFGDGTRLSIL.

This clone has a handful of counts. The chain uses TRBV4-1 and TRBJ2-7, with TRBD1 matching 8 bases. The CDR3 totals 13 residues. V was pared by 4 bases and J by 2 bases, with 1 base of the junction left unmatched. Per germline, CDR1 MGHRA and CDR2 YSYEKL. DNA for the CDR3: TGCGCCAGCAGCCGGACAGGGCCCTACGAGCAGTACTTC. Translated: CASSRTGPYEQYF.